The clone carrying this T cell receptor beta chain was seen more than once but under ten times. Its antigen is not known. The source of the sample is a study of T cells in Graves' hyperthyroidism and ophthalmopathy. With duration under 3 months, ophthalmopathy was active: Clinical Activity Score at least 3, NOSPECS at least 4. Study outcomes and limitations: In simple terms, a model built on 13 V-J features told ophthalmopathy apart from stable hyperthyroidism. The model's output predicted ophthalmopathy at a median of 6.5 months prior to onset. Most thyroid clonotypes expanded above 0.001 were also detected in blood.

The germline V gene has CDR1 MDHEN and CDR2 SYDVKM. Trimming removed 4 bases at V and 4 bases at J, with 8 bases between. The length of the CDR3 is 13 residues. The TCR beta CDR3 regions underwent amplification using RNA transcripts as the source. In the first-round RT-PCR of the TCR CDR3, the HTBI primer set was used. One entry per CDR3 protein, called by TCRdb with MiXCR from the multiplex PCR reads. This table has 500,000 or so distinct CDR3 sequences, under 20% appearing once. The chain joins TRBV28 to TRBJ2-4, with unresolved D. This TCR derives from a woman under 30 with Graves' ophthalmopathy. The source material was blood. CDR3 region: CASSYRGKNIQYF. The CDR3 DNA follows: TGTGCCAGCAGTTACAGAGGTAAAAACATTCAGTACTTC.